Listed below are T cell receptor beta chains from one sample, sequenced in a study of shared clonotypes between healthy human individuals. Method: immunoSEQ multiplex PCR; TCRdb's copy keeps in-frame clones and lacks some. In the table there are hundreds of thousands of clones, about 96% of which are singletons. Sequencing input: naive CD8+ T cells sorted from blood. All receptors come from a woman aged 25 to 45 in good health. Both conserved end residues are part of each CDR3. D genes are given only for firm matches. Rows may omit the clone size; those that give it use once, few, many or a size class.

d_call: TRBD2
clone_size: once
v_call: TRBV19
j_call: TRBJ2-2
cdr3_aa: CASNKREVAGELFF
cdr3_nt: TGTGCCAGTAATAAGCGGGAGGTTGCCGGGGAGCTGTTTTTT

d_call: TRBD2
clone_size: NA
v_call: TRBV28
j_call: TRBJ2-7
cdr3_aa: CASSFEAGVSYEQYF
cdr3_nt: TGTGCCAGCAGTTTTGAAGCGGGAGTCTCCTACGAGCAGTACTTC

d_call: TRBD1
clone_size: NA
v_call: TRBV29-1
j_call: TRBJ2-1
cdr3_aa: CSVERGQVTYNEQFF
cdr3_nt: TGCAGCGTTGAAAGGGGACAGGTCACCTACAATGAGCAGTTCTTC

d_call: NA
clone_size: NA
v_call: TRBV29-1
j_call: TRBJ2-3
cdr3_aa: CSVEDKNPSPDTDTQYF
cdr3_nt: TGCAGCGTTGAAGATAAAAACCCAAGTCCTGACACAGATACGCAGTATTTT

d_call: TRBD2
clone_size: NA
v_call: TRBV19
j_call: TRBJ2-7
cdr3_aa: CASSAGTGGYEQYF
cdr3_nt: TGTGCCAGTAGTGCCGGGACGGGGGGTTACGAGCAGTACTTC

d_call: NA
clone_size: NA
v_call: TRBV13
j_call: TRBJ2-1
cdr3_aa: CASSPGLLPHNEQFF
cdr3_nt: TGTGCCAGCAGCCCGGGACTCCTGCCCCACAATGAGCAGTTCTTC

d_call: NA
clone_size: NA
v_call: TRBV30
j_call: TRBJ2-7
cdr3_aa: CAWSGSAEQYF
cdr3_nt: TGTGCCTGGAGTGGGTCGGCCGAGCAGTACTTC

d_call: NA
clone_size: once
v_call: TRBV28
j_call: TRBJ2-4
cdr3_aa: CAASRPAELAKNIQYF
cdr3_nt: TGTGCCGCCTCCCGCCCGGCGGAGCTAGCCAAAAACATTCAGTACTTC

d_call: NA
clone_size: NA
v_call: TRBV7-9
j_call: TRBJ1-1
cdr3_aa: CASSPGAVGAFF
cdr3_nt: TGTGCCAGCAGCCCCGGGGCCGTGGGTGCTTTCTTT

d_call: NA
clone_size: NA
v_call: TRBV29-1
j_call: TRBJ2-5
cdr3_aa: CSVDALTGFVETQYF
cdr3_nt: TGCAGCGTTGACGCGTTAACAGGGTTCGTAGAGACCCAGTACTTC

d_call: NA
clone_size: NA
v_call: TRBV12-2
j_call: TRBJ2-7
cdr3_aa: CASRLAQGWEGEYEQYF
cdr3_nt: TGTGCAAGTCGCTTAGCGCAGGGGTGGGAGGGGGAATACGAGCAGTACTTC

d_call: NA
clone_size: NA
v_call: TRBV4-1
j_call: TRBJ2-7
cdr3_aa: CASSQGRRQGDEQYF
cdr3_nt: TGCGCCAGCAGCCAAGGTAGACGGCAGGGAGACGAGCAGTACTTC

d_call: NA
clone_size: NA
v_call: TRBV9
j_call: TRBJ2-6
cdr3_aa: CASSVTSGANVLTF
cdr3_nt: TGTGCCAGCAGCGTAACCTCTGGGGCCAACGTCCTGACTTTC

d_call: TRBD2
clone_size: NA
v_call: TRBV5-1
j_call: TRBJ2-1
cdr3_aa: CASSPTSVEDNEQFF
cdr3_nt: TGCGCCAGCAGCCCGACTAGCGTGGAGGACAATGAGCAGTTCTTC

d_call: TRBD1
clone_size: NA
v_call: TRBV5-6
j_call: TRBJ2-7
cdr3_aa: CASSYDRDEQYF
cdr3_nt: TGTGCCAGCAGTTACGACAGGGACGAGCAGTACTTC

d_call: TRBD2
clone_size: NA
v_call: TRBV7-9
j_call: TRBJ2-1
cdr3_aa: CASSSREGRVNEQFF
cdr3_nt: TGTGCCAGCAGCTCCCGGGAGGGCCGGGTCAATGAGCAGTTCTTC

d_call: TRBD2
clone_size: NA
v_call: TRBV15
j_call: TRBJ2-5
cdr3_aa: CATSSPSGTIQTQYF
cdr3_nt: TGTGCCACCAGCTCCCCTAGCGGAACCATCCAGACCCAGTACTTC

d_call: NA
clone_size: NA
v_call: TRBV7-9
j_call: TRBJ1-2
cdr3_aa: CASSPSGQTGYTF
cdr3_nt: TGTGCCAGCAGCCCATCTGGACAGACCGGCTACACCTTC

d_call: NA
clone_size: NA
v_call: TRBV5-6
j_call: TRBJ2-7
cdr3_aa: CASSQMTVSYEQYF
cdr3_nt: TGTGCCAGCAGCCAGATGACTGTCTCCTACGAGCAGTACTTC

d_call: NA
clone_size: NA
v_call: TRBV9
j_call: TRBJ2-5
cdr3_aa: CASSVGLEGPQETQYF
cdr3_nt: TGTGCCAGCAGCGTAGGCCTAGAAGGTCCCCAAGAGACCCAGTACTTC

d_call: NA
clone_size: once
v_call: TRBV4-1
j_call: TRBJ2-3
cdr3_aa: CASSQDQYDTQYF
cdr3_nt: TGCGCCAGCAGCCAAGATCAATACGATACGCAGTATTTT

d_call: NA
clone_size: NA
v_call: TRBV27
j_call: TRBJ1-5
cdr3_aa: CASSLSPNQPQHF
cdr3_nt: TGTGCCAGCAGTTTATCCCCAAATCAGCCCCAGCATTTT

d_call: NA
clone_size: once
v_call: TRBV27
j_call: TRBJ2-7
cdr3_aa: CASSPLGGSYEQYF
cdr3_nt: TGTGCCAGCAGCCCGCTGGGGGGATCCTACGAGCAGTACTTC

d_call: TRBD1
clone_size: NA
v_call: TRBV19
j_call: TRBJ2-7
cdr3_aa: CASREGQASSYEQYF
cdr3_nt: TGTGCCAGCAGAGAGGGACAGGCGAGCTCCTACGAGCAGTACTTC

d_call: NA
clone_size: NA
v_call: TRBV5-6
j_call: TRBJ2-1
cdr3_aa: CASSLPSRNEQFF
cdr3_nt: TGTGCCAGCAGTCTGCCCTCCAGAAATGAGCAGTTCTTC

d_call: TRBD2
clone_size: NA
v_call: TRBV6-5
j_call: TRBJ2-3
cdr3_aa: CASRTGGDTQYF
cdr3_nt: TGTGCCAGCAGGACGGGGGGGGATACGCAGTATTTT

d_call: NA
clone_size: NA
v_call: TRBV5-6
j_call: TRBJ2-3
cdr3_aa: CASSHGTDTQYF
cdr3_nt: TGTGCCAGCAGCCATGGCACAGATACGCAGTATTTT

d_call: NA
clone_size: NA
v_call: TRBV21-1
j_call: TRBJ2-2
cdr3_aa: CASTLVLLFGELFF
cdr3_nt: TGTGCCAGCACTCTAGTTTTGTTATTTGGGGAGCTGTTTTTT

d_call: TRBD2
clone_size: NA
v_call: TRBV5-4
j_call: TRBJ2-1
cdr3_aa: CASASGRWQFF
cdr3_nt: TGTGCCAGCGCTAGCGGGAGGTGGCAGTTCTTC

d_call: TRBD1
clone_size: NA
v_call: TRBV9
j_call: TRBJ2-6
cdr3_aa: CASSARTTGGTGANVLTF
cdr3_nt: TGTGCCAGCAGCGCCCGAACCACAGGGGGCACTGGGGCCAACGTCCTGACTTTC

d_call: NA
clone_size: NA
v_call: TRBV4-1
j_call: TRBJ1-5
cdr3_aa: CASSQGLGASQPQHF
cdr3_nt: TGCGCCAGCAGCCAAGGGCTGGGGGCGAGTCAGCCCCAGCATTTT

d_call: NA
clone_size: NA
v_call: TRBV27
j_call: TRBJ1-1
cdr3_aa: CASSALQGETEAFF
cdr3_nt: TGTGCCAGCAGTGCCTTACAGGGAGAGACTGAAGCTTTCTTT

d_call: TRBD2
clone_size: NA
v_call: TRBV2
j_call: TRBJ2-3
cdr3_aa: CASSGGAGAGDTQYF
cdr3_nt: TGTGCCAGCAGTGGAGGAGCGGGAGCGGGAGATACGCAGTATTTT

d_call: NA
clone_size: NA
v_call: TRBV14
j_call: TRBJ2-5
cdr3_aa: CASRKGETQYF
cdr3_nt: TGTGCCAGTCGAAAGGGGGAGACCCAGTACTTC

d_call: TRBD1
clone_size: NA
v_call: TRBV28
j_call: TRBJ1-1
cdr3_aa: CASSFTGGSTEAFF
cdr3_nt: TGTGCCAGCAGTTTTACAGGGGGAAGCACTGAAGCTTTCTTT

d_call: NA
clone_size: NA
v_call: TRBV2
j_call: TRBJ2-3
cdr3_aa: CASLRTYDTDTQYF
cdr3_nt: TGTGCCAGCTTACGGACTTACGATACAGATACGCAGTATTTT

d_call: TRBD1
clone_size: NA
v_call: TRBV28
j_call: TRBJ1-5
cdr3_aa: CASSRTGSQPQHF
cdr3_nt: TGTGCCAGCAGTCGGACAGGATCCCAGCCCCAGCATTTT

d_call: NA
clone_size: NA
v_call: TRBV7-3
j_call: TRBJ1-1
cdr3_aa: CASSFMKNTEAFF
cdr3_nt: TGTGCCAGCAGCTTTATGAAGAACACTGAAGCTTTCTTT

d_call: TRBD1
clone_size: NA
v_call: TRBV2
j_call: TRBJ1-2
cdr3_aa: CASSPVTGGSIYGYTF
cdr3_nt: TGTGCCAGCAGTCCCGTAACAGGGGGCTCAATCTATGGCTACACCTTC

d_call: NA
clone_size: once
v_call: TRBV5-1
j_call: TRBJ2-7
cdr3_aa: CASSLGAGRYEQYF
cdr3_nt: TGCGCCAGCAGCCTCGGTGCGGGCCGTTACGAGCAGTACTTC

d_call: TRBD1
clone_size: NA
v_call: TRBV14
j_call: TRBJ2-6
cdr3_aa: CASSQETGPGANVLTF
cdr3_nt: TGTGCCAGCAGCCAAGAGACAGGGCCTGGGGCCAACGTCCTGACTTTC

d_call: TRBD2
clone_size: NA
v_call: TRBV7-9
j_call: TRBJ2-7
cdr3_aa: CASSLPASGRVTGREQYF
cdr3_nt: TGTGCCAGCAGCTTACCGGCTAGCGGGAGAGTTACGGGGCGAGAGCAGTACTTC